Below are 24 T cell receptor beta chains sequenced from a single sample in a study of blood T cell repertoires in COVID-19 (dated by TCRdb to about 2020). The library came from the immunoSEQ multiplex PCR assay. This immuneACCESS table, as held by TCRdb, lists in-frame sequences with V and J called but not all clones. Of the missing ones, under half trace to an unresolved V gene in checked studies; the others have no known cause. The sample table lists about 140,000 clones, around 79% of them with a count of one. The ten top clones hold about 3.6% of the sample. What was sequenced was peripheral blood. These receptors were obtained from a man aged 60 to 75 with acute or convalescent COVID-19.

The CDR3 coding sequence is TGTGCCAGCACCACCGGCGGCACCGGTGAGACCCAGTACTTC. Translating gives CASTTGGTGETQYF. V is TRBV11-1 and J is TRBJ2-5; D gene unclear. From germline, CDR1 is SGHAT and CDR2 FQDESV (reference sequence). Trimming shortened V by 7 bases and J by 5 bases, and 17 bases separated the two germline ends. The CDR3 extends over 14 amino acids.

J is TRBJ2-3 and V is TRBV6-2 or TRBV6-3; weak D call: TRBD1 (5 bases). V was cut by 4 bases and J by 2 bases, with 13 bases left in between. This CDR3 is built from 15 residues. Germline lookup yields CDR1 MNHEY and CDR2 SVGEGT. In nucleotides, the CDR3 is TGTGCCAGCAGTTCCCCGGACACCTACACAGATACGCAGTATTTT. Protein: CASSSPDTYTDTQYF.

This clone has at least ten counts. The chain couples TRBV27 to TRBJ2-7; no clear D. Trimming removed 3 bases at V and 3 bases at J, with 9 bases between. The CDR3 contains 13 residues. Germline V gene lookup returns CDR1 MNHEY and CDR2 SMNVEV (reference sequence). DNA for the CDR3: TGTGCCAGCAGTTTGGGCAGCCTCTACGAGCAGTACTTC. Its protein product is CASSLGSLYEQYF.

This clone was detected only once. The rearrangement uses TRBV11-2 and TRBJ2-7, with D tentatively TRBD2 (5 bases). V lost 1 base to trimming and J lost 2 bases, with 21 bases between them. CDR1 is SGHAT and CDR2 is FQNNGV in the germline V gene. The CDR3 has 18 residues. This chain's CDR3 is CASSLGGTWRRFAYEQYF. The CDR3 DNA reads as TGTGCCAGCAGCTTAGGCGGAACCTGGAGGCGGTTCGCCTACGAGCAGTACTTC.

This clone was recorded a few times. The chain employs TRBV10-3 and TRBJ1-1; 7 bases are a match to TRBD1. Germline assignment: CDR1 ENHRY and CDR2 SYGVKD. J was trimmed by 4 bases and V by 9 bases; bases with no gene match: 8. CDR3 size: 13 residues. This CDR3 is CAMKRGPSTEAFF. The CDR3 DNA sequence: TGTGCCATGAAAAGGGGGCCGAGCACTGAAGCTTTCTTT.

The chain has TRBV29-1 and TRBJ2-1, with 7 bases matching TRBD2. The CDR3 extends over 15 amino acids. J gave up 0 bases and V 8 bases, and 10 bases lay outside the gene matches. Germline V lookup: CDR1 SQVTM, CDR2 ANQGSEA. CDR3 amino acids: CSSHQLATSYNEQFF. CDR3 nucleotide sequence: TGCAGCTCCCACCAACTAGCGACCTCCTACAATGAGCAGTTCTTC.

The chain has TRBV24-1 and TRBJ1-3; D is undetermined. Trimming left V 4 bases short and J 0 bases short, with 12 bases between. The length of the CDR3 is 16 residues. Per germline, CDR1 KGHDR and CDR2 SFDVKD. The CDR3 sequence is CATSEDFRDSGNTIYF. The CDR3 nucleotides read TGTGCCACCAGTGAGGACTTTCGAGACTCTGGAAACACCATATATTTT.

V usage is TRBV4-1 and J usage is TRBJ2-7; 7 bases match TRBD2. CDR3 length equals 16 residues. V trimming: 0 bases; J trimming: 4 bases; junction bases outside the gene matches: 9. The germline CDR1 and CDR2 sequences are MGHRA and YSYEKL. Written as DNA, the CDR3 is TGCGCCAGCAGCCAAGAAAGAAGGGGACTATTGTACGAGCAGTACTTC. Encoded protein: CASSQERRGLLYEQYF.

In this sample, this clone turned up once. This rearrangement joins TRBV9 to TRBJ2-2; D not resolved. This CDR3 has 15 amino acids. The V end lost 1 base, the J end lost 2 bases, and 9 bases lay between the germline ends. CDR1 SGDLS and CDR2 YYNGEE come from the germline V gene. CDR3 sequence (DNA): TGTGCCAGCAGCGTAACATTGGGCAACACCGGGGAGCTGTTTTTT. This gives the protein CASSVTLGNTGELFF.

The chain links TRBV9 to TRBJ1-6, with D maybe TRBD1 (6 bases). Germline assignment: CDR1 SGDLS and CDR2 YYNGEE. Trimming took off 0 bases at V and 2 bases at J, with 15 bases between the two ends. The CDR3 has 18 residues. The chain's CDR3 is CASSVEAQGNAYNSPLHF. The CDR3 nucleotides are TGTGCCAGCAGCGTAGAGGCTCAGGGGAACGCCTATAATTCACCCCTCCACTTT.

The chain joins TRBV20-1 to TRBJ2-1; TRBD1 aligns across 12 bases. The CDR3 sequence is 16 residues long. Unmatched junction bases numbered 15, after V lost 3 bases and J lost 12 bases. Germline loops: CDR1 DFQATT, CDR2 SNEGSKA (reference sequence). CDR3: CSASSIGGQGARGQFF. The CDR3 bases are TGCAGTGCTAGTTCCATCGGGGGACAGGGGGCGAGAGGGCAGTTCTTC.

This clone was seen a few times. The J gene is TRBJ2-6, the V gene TRBV28; D is uncertain. Trimming took 3 bases from V and 3 from J, leaving 3 bases between them. Germline assignment: CDR1 MDHEN and CDR2 SYDVKM. This CDR3 contains 13 residues. The CDR3 nucleotides are TGTGCCAGCAGTTTTTATGGGGCCAACGTCCTGACTTTC. Its protein product is CASSFYGANVLTF.

This sequence joins TRBV3-1 (or the pseudogene TRBV3-2) and TRBJ1-1, with 11 bases identical to TRBD1. J lost 5 bases, V lost 4 bases, and 3 bases had no gene match. Germline V gene lookup returns CDR1 LGHDT and CDR2 YNNKEL (reference sequence). The CDR3 covers 14 residues. The CDR3, as DNA: TGTGCCAGCAGCCCCGGGGACAGGGGGACTGAAGCTTTCTTT. Translated, it gives CASSPGDRGTEAFF.

The rearrangement links TRBV7-9 to TRBJ2-1; 13 nucleotides agree with TRBD2. CDR1 is SEHNR, CDR2 FQNEAQ, per germline (reference sequence). CDR3 length: 15 residues. The J segment lost 6 bases and the V segment lost 5 bases, leaving 4 bases of the junction unmatched. CDR3 region: CASSEWTSGSNEQFF. CDR3 sequence (DNA): TGTGCCAGCAGCGAATGGACTAGCGGGAGCAATGAGCAGTTCTTC.

The chain is built from TRBV9 and TRBJ1-2; D may be TRBD1 (6 bases). CDR3 length: 14 residues. Germline CDR1 is SGDLS and CDR2 is YYNGEE. V was cut by 3 bases and J by 2 bases, with 11 bases left in between. In DNA, the CDR3 is TGTGCCAGCAGCGAACCAACAGGGAACTATGGCTACACCTTC. It encodes CASSEPTGNYGYTF.

The chain links TRBV7-9 to TRBJ2-6; 11 bases align to TRBD1. V dropped 5 bases and J dropped 1; count of bases not matched to a gene: 7. The CDR3 runs 18 residues. Germline V lookup: CDR1 SEHNR, CDR2 FQNEAQ (reference sequence). Here the CDR3 DNA reads TGTGCCAGCAGCCCCGGACAGGGGGCGTTATCTGGGGCCAACGTCCTGACTTTC. It translates to CASSPGQGALSGANVLTF.

The gene calls are TRBV5-6 and TRBJ1-2; tentative D call: TRBD1 (6 bases). The CDR3 consists of 15 residues. Germline V CDR1 and CDR2: SGHDT, YYEEEE. V dropped 0 bases and J dropped 2 bases, with 11 bases sitting between them. The CDR3 here is CASSLGAQGNYGYTF. The CDR3, as DNA: TGTGCCAGCAGCTTGGGGGCCCAGGGGAACTATGGCTACACCTTC.

This clone was seen just once. The rearrangement uses TRBV7-2 and TRBJ2-1; D gene uncertain. V was shortened by 3 bases and J by 4 bases, with 10 bases between the two germline ends. CDR1 SGHTA and CDR2 FQGNSA come from the germline V gene. CDR3 length: 14 amino acids. The CDR3, as DNA: TGTGCCAGCAGCTTGCGGAGCGAATACAATGAGCAGTTCTTC. Encoded protein: CASSLRSEYNEQFF.

V and J are TRBV6-5 and TRBJ1-2; TRBD1 might be the D (5 bases). Germline CDR1 MNHEY, CDR2 SVGAGI. V was trimmed by 6 bases and J by 4 bases, leaving 15 bases between them. This CDR3 has 14 residues. The CDR3 sequence: CASREGLSSYGYTF. In DNA, the CDR3 is TGTGCCAGCAGGGAGGGACTGTCCTCCTATGGCTACACCTTC.

The J gene is TRBJ1-1, the V gene TRBV15, with D perhaps TRBD1 (5 bases). There are 18 residues in the CDR3. Germline V lookup: CDR1 LNHNV, CDR2 YYDKDF (reference sequence). Trimming left V 0 bases short and J 0 bases short, with 17 bases between. Here the CDR3 reads CATSRDRGSARVNTEAFF. The CDR3 nucleotides are TGTGCCACCAGCAGAGATCGGGGGTCGGCGAGGGTGAACACTGAAGCTTTCTTT.

The rearrangement uses TRBV29-1 and TRBJ1-5, with D possibly TRBD1 on 6 matching bases. This CDR3 has 14 residues. V was clipped by 4 bases and J by 1 base, with 11 bases between them. Germline assignment: CDR1 SQVTM and CDR2 ANQGSEA. CDR3 in amino acids: CSVGGLGSNQPQHF. CDR3 nucleotides: TGCAGCGTTGGGGGGCTGGGAAGCAATCAGCCCCAGCATTTT.

This clone showed up just a few times. The gene calls are TRBV12-3 or TRBV12-4 and TRBJ2-5; no firm D call. CDR3 length: 13 amino acids. Trimming cost V 9 bases and J 1 base, with 12 bases left between them. The CDR3 DNA reads TGTGCCAGTAGCCGCTCCCCCCAAGAGACCCAGTACTTC. Translation gives CASSRSPQETQYF.

A remark on this clone: Other DNA sequences in the same sample also yield this CDR3. The rearrangement joins TRBV7-2 to TRBJ2-1; TRBD1 is a possible D gene (6 bases). Germline CDR1 reads SGHTA; CDR2 reads FQGNSA. Between the trimmed V and J ends, which lost 3 bases and 7 bases, there was a span of 13 bases. The CDR3 spans 14 residues. CDR3 region: CASSLASRGNEQFF. CDR3 bases: TGTGCCAGCAGCTTGGCTTCGAGGGGGAATGAGCAGTTCTTC.

The rearrangement links TRBV3-1 (or the pseudogene TRBV3-2) to TRBJ1-1; 9 bases map to TRBD1. Trimming at V came to 1 base and at J to 1 base, leaving 1 base not matched to a gene. Germline V gene sequence: CDR1 LGHDT, CDR2 YNNKEL (reference sequence). The CDR3 is made up of 15 amino acids. The CDR3 is CASSQAGQGNTEAFF. CDR3 sequence (DNA): TGTGCCAGCAGCCAAGCGGGACAGGGGAACACTGAAGCTTTCTTT.